A single sample gave rise to the 15 T cell receptor beta chains below, sequenced in a study of CD8 T cells in Susac syndrome. Reverse transcription of roughly 0.5 to 1 ug RNA used random hexamers. From the immunoSEQ multiplex PCR reads, TCRdb called clonotypes with MiXCR, one entry per CDR3 protein. The sample comprises almost 450,000 distinct CDR3 sequences, around 85% of which are singletons, and about 0.12% rests with the top ten. Input material: CD8+ T cells from PBMCs. Source of these receptors: a human donor with multiple sclerosis.

The rearrangement joins TRBV3-1 to TRBJ2-2, with 9 bases aligning to TRBD2. CDR1 and CDR2 from the germline V gene are LGHDT and YNNKEL (reference sequence). V shed 0 bases, J shed 7 bases, and the junction held 12 bases outside the gene matches. The CDR3 length is 18 residues. The CDR3 is CASSQEGSSGSRGGELFF. Written as DNA, the CDR3 is TGTGCCAGCAGCCAAGAAGGAAGTAGCGGGAGCCGGGGCGGGGAGCTGTTTTTT.

V gene TRBV20-1 combines with J gene TRBJ2-7; D is possibly TRBD1 or TRBD2 (6 bases each). The length of the CDR3 is 15 residues. CDR1 DFQATT and CDR2 SNEGSKA come from the germline V gene (reference sequence). Between the trimmed V and J ends, which lost 1 base and 5 bases, there was a span of 18 bases. In DNA, the CDR3 is TGCAGTGCTAGAGCCTATAGGGGGGACATCCACGAGCAGTACTTC. Its translation is CSARAYRGDIHEQYF.

The chain joins TRBV5-6 to TRBJ2-7; no firm D call. CDR3 size: 13 residues. The germline CDR1 and CDR2 sequences are SGHDT and YYEEEE. V lost 4 bases and J 5 bases, leaving 13 bases between the germline ends. CDR3 residues: CASSGVLWHEQYF. The DNA of the CDR3 is TGTGCCAGCAGCGGGGTCCTCTGGCACGAGCAGTACTTC.

This clonotype was seen once. This could be a read error, since a much larger clone is one nucleotide away. The chain uses TRBV7-9 and TRBJ2-2; D is unclear. CDR3 length: 13 amino acids. Looked up from germline, CDR1 is SEHNR and CDR2 is FQNEAQ (reference sequence). V was shortened by 7 bases and J by 4 bases, with 10 bases between the two germline ends. For the CDR3, the DNA is TGTGCCAGCACCCCCCCGGGCACCGGGGAGCTGTTTTTT. This codes for CASTPPGTGELFF.

The chain combines TRBV7-9 with TRBJ1-2, with no clear D. V lost 3 bases, J lost 8 bases, and 10 bases lay in between. Germline V CDR1 and CDR2: SEHNR, FQNEAQ (reference sequence). The CDR3 has 12 amino acids. DNA for the CDR3: TGTGCCAGCAGCTTGGGGATGGGAGGCTACACCTTC. As protein: CASSLGMGGYTF.

This chain links TRBV20-1 with TRBJ2-7, with 7 bases lining up with TRBD1. J gave up 2 bases and V 0 bases, and 4 bases lay outside the gene matches. This CDR3 is built from 14 residues. Germline CDR1 DFQATT, CDR2 SNEGSKA (reference sequence). CDR3 DNA sequence: TGCAGTGCTAGAGACCGACAGGGTGCCTACGAGCAGTACTTC. Protein product: CSARDRQGAYEQYF.

The genes are TRBV12-3 or TRBV12-4 and TRBJ1-5; 9 bases are shared with TRBD1. Losses at the gene ends were 6 bases for V and 6 bases for J; bases not matched to a gene: 9. CDR3 size: 15 residues. The CDR3, as DNA: TGTGCCAGCAGATTCGGGACAGGGTTAGGTCAGCCCCAGCATTTT. Translating gives CASRFGTGLGQPQHF.

The chain carries TRBV7-9 and TRBJ2-5, with 9 positions matching TRBD1. V was pared by 6 bases and J by 3 bases, with 5 bases of the junction left unmatched. The germline V gene encodes CDR1 SEHNR and CDR2 FQNEAQ (reference sequence). The CDR3 spans 14 residues. DNA for the CDR3: TGTGCCAGCAGGACTAGGACAGGGGAAGAGACCCAGTACTTC. Protein product: CASRTRTGEETQYF.

The chain couples TRBV4-1 to TRBJ1-1, with D possibly TRBD1 on 6 matching bases. Per germline, CDR1 MGHRA and CDR2 YSYEKL. V lost 2 bases and J lost 1, with 14 bases in between. The CDR3 runs 16 residues. CDR3 nucleotides: TGCGCCAGCAGCCAATCCCCGGGGACATCGAACACTGAAGCTTTCTTT. Protein sequence: CASSQSPGTSNTEAFF.

The chain employs TRBV5-5 and TRBJ1-1; D not resolved. The V gene's germline CDR1 is SGHKS and CDR2 YYEKEE (reference sequence). Trimming stripped 4 bases from V and 3 bases from J, with 10 bases between. The CDR3 has 13 residues. The CDR3 nucleotides are TGTGCCAGCAGCCTCGACACGTACACTGAAGCTTTCTTT. Its protein product is CASSLDTYTEAFF.

V usage is TRBV7-6 and J usage is TRBJ1-1; 9 bases match TRBD1. This CDR3 is built from 18 residues. Looked up from germline, CDR1 is SGHVS and CDR2 is FNYEAQ. Trimming took 1 base from V and 0 from J; bases not matched to a gene: 9. The CDR3 coding sequence is TGTGCCAGCAGCTTAGGCTCCCGGGACAGGGAGATGAACACTGAAGCTTTCTTT. It encodes CASSLGSRDREMNTEAFF.

In DNA form, the CDR3 reads TGTGCCTGGACCCCAAAAGGGACGGGGATTAATGAAAAACTGTTTTTT. This encodes CAWTPKGTGINEKLFF. This chain links TRBV30 with TRBJ1-4; D is perhaps TRBD1 (5 bases). The CDR3 extends over 16 amino acids. The ends were cut back, 4 bases at V and 4 bases at J, with 19 bases in the middle. Germline V gene sequence: CDR1 GTSNPN, CDR2 SVGIG (reference sequence).

The chain is built from TRBV4-1 and TRBJ1-1; 8 positions match TRBD1. The ends lost 3 bases at V and 1 base at J; junction bases unmatched: 13. This CDR3 contains 18 residues. In germline, CDR1 is MGHRA, CDR2 YSYEKL. The CDR3 here is CASSQMHTWDRQNTEAFF. DNA for the CDR3: TGCGCCAGCAGCCAGATGCACACGTGGGACAGGCAGAACACTGAAGCTTTCTTT.

V is TRBV6-4 and J is TRBJ1-2; 8 nucleotides line up with TRBD1. CDR1 and CDR2 (germline): MRHNA, SNTAGT. V was clipped by 6 bases and J by 6 bases; unmatched bases: 12. The CDR3 runs 15 residues. CDR3 in amino acids: CASSFSGGLRDGYTF. The CDR3 coding sequence is TGTGCCAGCAGCTTCTCAGGGGGCCTACGGGATGGCTACACCTTC.

The J gene is TRBJ2-7, the V gene TRBV27; TRBD1 matches at 9 bases. CDR1 is MNHEY, CDR2 SMNVEV, per germline (reference sequence). After removal of 5 bases from V and 3 bases from J, the junction contained 8 bases not matched to a gene. This CDR3 comprises 15 residues. In DNA, the CDR3 is TGTGCCAGCAGTAGAACCGGGACAGGGTTCTACGAGCAGTACTTC. This encodes CASSRTGTGFYEQYF.